Listed below are T cell receptor beta chains from one sample, sequenced in a study of early T cells in non-severe SARS-CoV-2 infection. TCRdb passed the 5' RACE reads through MiXCR, listing each CDR3 protein once. The table shows around 55,000 distinct CDR3 sequences, with 5.5% to 8.5% occurring only once. This specimen consisted of whole blood, obtained at baseline. The receptors derive from an adult who was a healthcare worker with PCR-confirmed SARS-CoV-2 infection or an uninfected control (not recorded which). The CDR3 runs from the conserved cysteine through the conserved F or W. D genes are given only for firm matches. Clone size is not always given. Where it is, it says once, few, many or a class for expanded clones.

clone_size,v_call,j_call,d_call,cdr3_aa,cdr3_nt
many,TRBV5-1,TRBJ1-2,-,CASSLSRDGYTF,TGCGCCAGCAGCCTTTCGAGGGATGGCTACACCTTC
-,TRBV5-6,TRBJ2-5,-,CASSWTFQETQYF,TGTGCCAGCAGCTGGACCTTCCAAGAGACCCAGTACTTC
-,TRBV4-3,TRBJ2-5,TRBD2,CASSQVASGGAWETQYF,TGCGCCAGCAGCCAAGTTGCTAGCGGGGGGGCCTGGGAGACCCAGTACTTC
many,TRBV27,TRBJ1-4,-,CASSYASGASNEKLFF,TGTGCCAGCAGTTACGCTTCAGGGGCCTCTAATGAAAAACTGTTTTTT
many,TRBV20-1,TRBJ2-7,TRBD1,CSAWTGESYEQYF,TGCAGTGCCTGGACAGGGGAATCCTACGAGCAGTACTTC
-,TRBV9,TRBJ1-5,-,CASSPGWGYNQPQHF,TGTGCCAGCAGCCCCGGTTGGGGATATAATCAGCCCCAGCATTTT
many,TRBV28,TRBJ2-2,-,CASMGPRDTGELFF,TGTGCCAGCATGGGGCCGCGTGACACCGGGGAGCTGTTTTTT
-,TRBV18,TRBJ2-3,-,CASSPLMSTDTQYF,TGTGCCAGCTCACCCTTAATGAGTACAGATACGCAGTATTTT
few,TRBV7-3,TRBJ2-1,-,CASSTRQVTEQFF,TGTGCCAGCAGCACCCGACAGGTCACTGAGCAGTTCTTC
few,TRBV28,TRBJ2-5,-,CASSGAPRMETQYF,TGTGCCAGCAGTGGAGCCCCGAGGATGGAGACCCAGTACTTC
-,TRBV12-3/TRBV12-4,TRBJ1-5,-,CASSLAQAHQPQHF,TGTGCCAGCAGTTTGGCACAGGCCCATCAGCCCCAGCATTTT
many,TRBV7-6,TRBJ2-1,-,CASSLTQAYNEQFF,TGTGCCAGCAGCTTAACCCAGGCCTACAATGAGCAGTTCTTC
-,TRBV7-2,TRBJ1-1,-,CASSLAATLQAEAFF,TGTGCCAGCAGCTTAGCGGCCACATTACAGGCTGAAGCTTTCTTT
-,TRBV12-3/TRBV12-4,TRBJ2-1,-,CASSFLHEQFF,TGTGCCAGCAGTTTTCTCCATGAGCAGTTCTTC
-,TRBV5-1,TRBJ2-3,TRBD1,CASSLGDSNSQYF,TGCGCCAGCAGCTTGGGGGACAGCAACTCGCAGTATTTT
few,TRBV10-1,TRBJ2-3,TRBD2,CASSGSSGGTDTQYF,TGCGCCAGCAGTGGCTCTAGCGGGGGCACAGATACGCAGTATTTT
-,TRBV9,TRBJ2-7,-,CASSVDPQTTYEQYF,TGTGCCAGCAGCGTAGACCCTCAGACAACCTACGAGCAGTACTTC
-,TRBV5-8,TRBJ2-5,TRBD1,CASSGTGVETQYF,TGTGCCAGCAGCGGAACAGGGGTAGAGACCCAGTACTTC
few,TRBV29-1,TRBJ2-7,TRBD2,CSVEDRLAGVYEQYF,TGCAGCGTTGAAGATAGGCTAGCGGGAGTCTACGAGCAGTACTTC
many,TRBV15,TRBJ1-2,TRBD1,CATSRGTGFNYGYTF,TGTGCCACCAGCAGAGGGACAGGGTTCAACTATGGCTACACCTTC
few,TRBV7-3,TRBJ1-1,-,CASSLTGGALGDTEAFF,TGTGCCAGCAGCTTAACCGGGGGGGCCTTGGGAGACACTGAAGCTTTCTTT
-,TRBV7-2,TRBJ1-1,-,CASSLKWNTEAFF,TGTGCCAGCAGCTTAAAGTGGAACACTGAAGCTTTCTTT
few,TRBV20-1,TRBJ2-7,TRBD1,CSAPGQGAWYEQYF,TGCAGTGCTCCTGGACAGGGGGCTTGGTACGAGCAGTACTTC
many,TRBV6-1,TRBJ1-5,-,CASSEARDQPQHF,TGTGCCAGCAGTGAAGCGCGGGATCAGCCCCAGCATTTT
-,TRBV12-3/TRBV12-4,TRBJ2-3,-,CASSYRTETDTQYF,TGTGCCAGCAGTTACCGGACAGAAACAGATACGCAGTATTTT
many,TRBV24-1,TRBJ2-1,TRBD2,CATSDTKTSGVGNEQFF,TGTGCCACCAGTGATACTAAGACTAGCGGGGTTGGGAATGAGCAGTTCTTC
-,TRBV5-1,TRBJ2-4,-,CASSLELSAKNIQYF,TGCGCCAGCAGCTTGGAGCTTTCGGCCAAAAACATTCAGTACTTC
-,TRBV7-2,TRBJ2-5,-,CASSFGVQETQYF,TGTGCCAGCAGCTTCGGGGTTCAAGAGACCCAGTACTTC
few,TRBV12-3/TRBV12-4,TRBJ1-1,-,CASSSQALDIMNTEAFF,TGTGCCAGCAGTTCCCAAGCCCTGGACATCATGAACACTGAAGCTTTCTTT
many,TRBV12-2,TRBJ1-5,-,CASRLEGLAGNSNQPQHF,TGTGCAAGTCGCTTAGAGGGCCTGGCAGGGAATAGCAATCAGCCCCAGCATTTT
many,TRBV6-6,TRBJ2-1,-,CASSPSYNEQFF,TGTGCCAGCAGTCCTTCCTACAATGAGCAGTTCTTC
few,TRBV4-1,TRBJ2-7,-,CASSQGEQRSYEQYF,TGCGCCAGCAGCCAAGGAGAACAGAGATCCTACGAGCAGTACTTC
-,TRBV18,TRBJ2-5,-,CASSEGRETQYF,TGTGCCAGCTCAGAGGGAAGGGAGACCCAGTACTTC
few,TRBV27,TRBJ2-6,-,CASSKRVSSGGSSGANVLTF,TGTGCCAGCAGTAAAAGGGTTAGTTCGGGCGGAAGCTCTGGGGCCAACGTCCTGACTTTC
-,TRBV27,TRBJ2-3,-,CAIALRHTDTQYF,TGTGCCATCGCCCTCCGCCACACAGATACGCAGTATTTT
many,TRBV11-1,TRBJ2-7,-,CASSYYDRTATFYEQYF,TGTGCCAGCAGCTATTACGACAGGACAGCGACTTTCTACGAGCAGTACTTC
many,TRBV25-1,TRBJ1-2,-,CASSVTGYNYGYTF,TGTGCCAGCAGTGTGACAGGTTATAACTATGGCTACACCTTC
-,TRBV6-5,TRBJ1-2,TRBD1,CASSYIGTGKDGYTF,TGTGCCAGCAGTTACATTGGGACAGGCAAAGATGGCTACACCTTC
-,TRBV12-3/TRBV12-4,TRBJ1-4,TRBD1,CASSPDRVEPKLFF,TGTGCCAGCAGTCCCGACAGGGTTGAACCAAAACTGTTTTTT
-,TRBV21-1,TRBJ1-1,-,CASSNRGRSTEAFF,TGTGCCAGCAGCAACAGGGGGCGCAGCACTGAAGCTTTCTTT
many,TRBV5-5,TRBJ2-7,-,CASSSGVFSPYEQYF,TGTGCCAGCAGCTCAGGGGTATTTTCGCCTTACGAGCAGTACTTC
many,TRBV10-3,TRBJ2-1,TRBD1,CASGDRADEQFF,TGTGCCTCAGGGGACAGAGCTGATGAGCAGTTCTTC